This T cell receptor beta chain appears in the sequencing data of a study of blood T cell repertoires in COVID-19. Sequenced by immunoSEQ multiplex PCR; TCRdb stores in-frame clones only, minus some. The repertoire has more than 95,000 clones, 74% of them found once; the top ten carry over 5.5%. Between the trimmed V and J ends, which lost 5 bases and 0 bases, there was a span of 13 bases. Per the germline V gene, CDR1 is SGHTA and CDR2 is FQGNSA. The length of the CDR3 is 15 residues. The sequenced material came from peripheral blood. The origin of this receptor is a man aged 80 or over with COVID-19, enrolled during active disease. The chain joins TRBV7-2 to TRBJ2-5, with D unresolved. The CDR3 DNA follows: TGTGCCAGCAGCCTATACCATTCGGACCAAGAGACCCAGTACTTC. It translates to CASSLYHSDQETQYF.